The text below deals with one T cell receptor beta chain. This specimen belongs to a study of T cell responses to AZD1222 COVID-19 vaccine. This CDR3 is built from 14 residues. Looked up from germline, CDR1 is SGHRS and CDR2 is YFSETQ. Trimming at V came to 4 bases and at J to 7 bases, leaving 7 bases not matched to a gene. Using immunoSEQ multiplex PCR, the repertoire was profiled, and TCRdb retains in-frame clones only, with some absent. The table includes roughly 90,000 clones, approximately 83% detected once. V gene TRBV5-1 combines with J gene TRBJ2-2, with TRBD1 matching over 7 bases. Here the sequenced sample was peripheral blood, taken on day 0 of AZD1222 vaccination. This clonotype was sampled from an adult in good health. The CDR3 coding sequence is TGCGCCAGCAGCCCCGGGACAGAGGACGGGGAGCTGTTTTTT. Its translation is CASSPGTEDGELFF.